The T cell receptor beta chain described here comes from a study of T-cell reconstitution after alpha-beta-depleted transplantation in children. Study-level results: Roughly two months post-transplant, alpha-beta T cells reportedly originated from several hundred graft clones that had expanded.

Library preparation (for TCRbeta) was performed with unique molecular identifiers. TCRdb re-called the PCR reads with MiXCR, one entry per CDR3 protein. The sample has 250,000 to 400,000 distinct CDR3 sequences, around 20% seen once. Germline values: CDR1 MNHEY, CDR2 SMNVEV (reference sequence). Trimming shortened V by 5 bases and J by 6 bases, and 22 bases separated the two germline ends. This CDR3 is 16 amino acids long. This clonotype was counted between two and nine times. Its target is unknown. The receptor was isolated from a male patient between 5 and 17 years old who had a stem cell transplant for acute lymphoblastic leukemia, so the T cells may come from the graft donor. The starting material was PBMCs, mostly from graft donor cells, obtained 180 days after TCRalphabeta/CD19-depleted stem cell transplant. This chain uses TRBV27 with TRBJ1-2; D is ambiguous. CDR3 in amino acids: CASSPTRLLGADGYTF. Written as DNA, the CDR3 is TGTGCCAGCAGTCCAACTAGACTGCTCGGCGCCGATGGCTACACCTTC.